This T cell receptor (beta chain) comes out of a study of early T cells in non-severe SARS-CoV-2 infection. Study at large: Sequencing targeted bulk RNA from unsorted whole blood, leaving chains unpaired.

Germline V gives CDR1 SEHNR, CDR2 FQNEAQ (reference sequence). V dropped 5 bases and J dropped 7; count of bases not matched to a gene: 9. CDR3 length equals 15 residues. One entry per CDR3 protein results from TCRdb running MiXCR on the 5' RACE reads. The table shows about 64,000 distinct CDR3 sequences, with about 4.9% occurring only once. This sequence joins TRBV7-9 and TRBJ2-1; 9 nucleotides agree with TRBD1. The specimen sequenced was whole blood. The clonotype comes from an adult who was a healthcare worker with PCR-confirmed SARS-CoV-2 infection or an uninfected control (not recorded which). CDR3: CASSLAGTGTNEQFF. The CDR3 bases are TGTGCCAGCAGCCTCGCCGGGACAGGGACAAATGAGCAGTTCTTC.